A selection of T cell receptor beta chains follows, all from one sample in a study of T cells after yellow fever vaccination. One entry per CDR3 protein results from TCRdb running MiXCR on the 5' RACE reads. The sample lists approximately 550,000 distinct CDR3 sequences; under 25% were seen once. The sample consisted of PBMCs, taken 15 days after the yellow fever booster vaccination. Receptor source: a man aged 25 to 45 who received the YFV17D yellow fever vaccine. The CDR3 runs from the conserved cysteine through the conserved F or W. D genes are given only for firm matches. Some rows have no size entry. The others give once, few or many, or a class for an expanded clone.

CASSFRGVSGDEQFF | TGTGCCAGCAGCTTCCGCGGAGTTAGTGGGGATGAGCAGTTCTTC | TRBJ2-1 | . | few | TRBV7-8
CAVFQGATQYF | TGTGCCGTTTTCCAGGGGGCCACGCAGTATTTT | TRBJ2-3 | TRBD1 | few | TRBV28
CASSLVWGGANVLTF | TGTGCCAGCAGCTTAGTTTGGGGTGGGGCCAACGTCCTGACTTTC | TRBJ2-6 | . | . | TRBV11-2
CASSRDRRKETQYF | TGTGCCAGCAGCCGGGACAGGCGAAAAGAGACCCAGTACTTC | TRBJ2-5 | TRBD1 | few | TRBV7-2
CASMRQGGQETQYF | TGTGCCAGCATGAGACAGGGCGGACAAGAGACCCAGTACTTC | TRBJ2-5 | TRBD1 | . | TRBV12-3/TRBV12-4
CASSVGSGIQETQYF | TGTGCCAGCAGCGTTGGTAGCGGGATCCAAGAGACCCAGTACTTC | TRBJ2-5 | TRBD2 | few | TRBV9
CASSLALGGRGPNEQFF | TGCGCCAGCAGCTTGGCCCTGGGCGGGAGGGGCCCCAATGAGCAGTTCTTC | TRBJ2-1 | TRBD2 | few | TRBV5-1
CAISGPGQGEEKLFF | TGTGCCATCAGTGGGCCGGGACAGGGGGAAGAAAAACTGTTTTTT | TRBJ1-4 | TRBD1 | . | TRBV10-3
CASSPGQVLSGNTIYF | TGTGCCAGCAGTCCCGGACAGGTTCTCTCTGGAAACACCATATATTTT | TRBJ1-3 | TRBD1 | . | TRBV12-3/TRBV12-4
CASSVAASGGSGPYEQYF | TGTGCCAGCAGCGTAGCGGCTAGCGGGGGCTCTGGACCCTACGAGCAGTACTTC | TRBJ2-7 | TRBD2 | . | TRBV9
CASSKRLDEQYF | TGTGCCAGCAGTAAAAGACTAGACGAGCAGTACTTC | TRBJ2-7 | . | . | TRBV7-9
CASSQGGLEKTQYF | TGTGCCAGCAGCCAAGGGGGACTAGAGAAGACCCAGTACTTC | TRBJ2-5 | TRBD2 | few | TRBV3-1
CASSIGEGVFDEQFF | TGTGCCAGTAGTATCGGGGAGGGGGTTTTTGATGAGCAGTTCTTC | TRBJ2-1 | . | . | TRBV19
CASSLLTGFYNEQFF | TGTGCCAGCAGCTTACTAACGGGATTCTACAATGAGCAGTTCTTC | TRBJ2-1 | . | few | TRBV7-2
CATSRERYNEQFF | TGTGCCACCAGCAGAGAACGGTACAATGAGCAGTTCTTC | TRBJ2-1 | . | few | TRBV15
CSARGREGARSYEQYF | TGCAGTGCTAGAGGACGGGAGGGGGCTCGCTCCTACGAGCAGTACTTC | TRBJ2-7 | . | . | TRBV20-1